This TCR beta chain was sequenced in a study of blood T cell repertoires in COVID-19. Study as a whole: In each case, the material was cDNA or gDNA derived from T cells, B-cell-depleted T cells, or PBMCs.

Individuals drawn from 20 to 25 US areas were roughly 18 to 100 years old. Participants had their cohort set by participant-reported clinical history. The sample holds one count of this clone. V was clipped by 0 bases and J by 6 bases; unmatched bases: 4. The CDR3 consists of 15 residues. The germline V gene encodes CDR1 LGHNA and CDR2 YNFKEQ. How the authors handled the data: Amplification of reference gene primers was used by the study to estimate nucleated cell counts. This table comes from immunoSEQ multiplex PCR, and its TCRdb copy is limited to in-frame clones, with some not included. V and J calls and clone size are given by that table; D and trimming were obtained from the DNA. The table records a few hundred thousand clones, around nine tenths of them present only once.

Specimen: PBMCs or T cells enriched from blood (not recorded which). V usage is TRBV4-2 and J usage is TRBJ1-4; 7 bases agree with TRBD1. The TCR sequence derives from a woman aged 50 to 60 who had recovered from COVID-19. CDR3 coding DNA: TGTGCCAGCAGCCAAGATAGGGGGCGTCATGAAAAACTGTTTTTT. Protein: CASSQDRGRHEKLFF.